This is a list of T cell receptor beta chains from one sample in a study of CD8+ T cells in alopecia areata. Repertoires were generated with immunoSEQ multiplex PCR, while TCRdb's copy carries only in-frame clones and drops some. This sample has 170,000 or so clones, with about 71% found just once. The sequencing here drew on CD4+ T cells sorted from blood, taken at week 4, from a patient treated with tofacitinib. All receptors derive from a human donor with alopecia areata. The CDR3 runs from the conserved cysteine through the conserved F or W. A D gene is named only where the DNA matches it firmly. The size entry is marked missing in some rows and otherwise reads once, few, many or a size class.

TRBJ1-6 | NA | NA | TRBV6-5 | TGTGCCAGCAGTTACGGACAGACCTATAATTCACCCCTCCACTTT | CASSYGQTYNSPLHF
TRBJ1-5 | NA | NA | TRBV29-1 | TGCAGCGTCGGTGGTGGCAATCAGCCCCAGCATTTT | CSVGGGNQPQHF
TRBJ2-6 | NA | NA | TRBV7-2 | TGTGCCAGCAGCTTCGCAGGTTCCTCTGGGGCCAACGTCCTGACTTTC | CASSFAGSSGANVLTF
TRBJ1-5 | TRBD1 | NA | TRBV5-1 | TGCGCCAGCAGCTTGAGCGGACAGGGTGGTCAGCCCCAGCATTTT | CASSLSGQGGQPQHF
TRBJ1-6 | TRBD1 | NA | TRBV5-1 | TGCGCCAGCAGCGCTCGACAGGGGTCGAATTCACCCCTCCACTTT | CASSARQGSNSPLHF
TRBJ2-2 | NA | NA | TRBV7-2 | TGTGCCAGCAGCTTAGCGGGGTTGTCAGGGGAGCTGTTTTTT | CASSLAGLSGELFF
TRBJ1-2 | TRBD1 | NA | TRBV29-1 | TGCAGCGTTGAAGGCCGGACAGGAGGTTATGGCTACACCTTC | CSVEGRTGGYGYTF
TRBJ1-5 | NA | few | TRBV5-4 | TGTGCCAGCAGCTTCAGCAATCAGCCCCAGCATTTT | CASSFSNQPQHF
TRBJ2-7 | NA | NA | TRBV25-1 | TGTGCCAGCAGCCTCCAAAAGACAGACTCCTACGAGCAGTACTTC | CASSLQKTDSYEQYF
TRBJ1-5 | TRBD1 | NA | TRBV30 | TGTGCCTTGGGACAGGGCTATCAGCCCCAGCATTTT | CALGQGYQPQHF
TRBJ2-7 | TRBD2 | few | TRBV4-1 | TGCGCCAGCAGCCAAGTCAGACTAGCGGGGTTATACGAGCAGTACTTC | CASSQVRLAGLYEQYF